This T cell receptor (beta chain) was recovered during a study of cytomegalovirus exposure and HLA in healthy donors. CDR3 length: 15 amino acids. Germline V lookup: CDR1 LNHDA, CDR2 SQIVND (reference sequence). Trimming stripped 4 bases from V and 4 bases from J, with 15 bases between. PCR amplification relied on 60 Vbeta primers (plus 13 Jbeta primers). Using immunoSEQ multiplex PCR, the repertoire was profiled, and TCRdb retains in-frame clones only, with some absent. The sample shows some 120,000 clones, approximately 80% of them seen only once. This sequence joins TRBV19 and TRBJ2-3, with a tentative D call TRBD2 (5 bases). The sequenced sample consisted of PBMCs. The sequence was obtained from a man aged 25-40 years in good health and CMV-seropositive. The CDR3 sequence is CASSRISGAPDTQYF. CDR3 nucleotides: TGTGCCAGTAGTAGGATAAGCGGCGCACCAGATACGCAGTATTTT.